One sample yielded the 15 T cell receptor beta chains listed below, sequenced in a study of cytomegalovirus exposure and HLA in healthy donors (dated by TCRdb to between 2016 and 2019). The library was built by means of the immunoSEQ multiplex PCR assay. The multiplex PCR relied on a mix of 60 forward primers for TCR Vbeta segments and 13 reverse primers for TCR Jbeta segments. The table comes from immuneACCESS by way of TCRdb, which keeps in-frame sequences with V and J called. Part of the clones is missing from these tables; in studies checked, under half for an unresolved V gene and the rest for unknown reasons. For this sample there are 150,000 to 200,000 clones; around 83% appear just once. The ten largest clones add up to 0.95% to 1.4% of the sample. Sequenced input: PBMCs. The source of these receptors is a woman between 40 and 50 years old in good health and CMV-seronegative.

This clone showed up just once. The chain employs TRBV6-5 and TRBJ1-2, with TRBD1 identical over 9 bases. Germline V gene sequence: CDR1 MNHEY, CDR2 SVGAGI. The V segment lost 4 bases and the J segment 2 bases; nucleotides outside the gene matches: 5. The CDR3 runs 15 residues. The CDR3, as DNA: TGTGCCAGCAGTTTCTACGGGACAGGGAACTATGGCTACACCTTC. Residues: CASSFYGTGNYGYTF.

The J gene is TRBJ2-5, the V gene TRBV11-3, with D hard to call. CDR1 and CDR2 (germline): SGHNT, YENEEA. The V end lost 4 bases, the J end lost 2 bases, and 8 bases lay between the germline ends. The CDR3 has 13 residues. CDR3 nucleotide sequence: TGTGCCAGCAGCTCGACATCTCAAGAGACCCAGTACTTC. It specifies CASSSTSQETQYF.

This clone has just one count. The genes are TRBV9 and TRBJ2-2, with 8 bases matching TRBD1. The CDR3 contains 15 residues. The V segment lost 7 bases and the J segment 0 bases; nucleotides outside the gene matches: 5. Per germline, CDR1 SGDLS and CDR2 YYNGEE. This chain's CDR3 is CASGRDRTNTGELFF. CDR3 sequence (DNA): TGTGCCAGCGGCCGGGACAGGACGAACACCGGGGAGCTGTTTTTT.

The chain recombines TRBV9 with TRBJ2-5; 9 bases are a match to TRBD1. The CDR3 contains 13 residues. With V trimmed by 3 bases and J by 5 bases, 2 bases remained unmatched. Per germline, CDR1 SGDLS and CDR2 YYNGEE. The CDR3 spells CASSATGGETQYF. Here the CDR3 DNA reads TGTGCCAGCAGCGCGACAGGGGGGGAGACCCAGTACTTC.

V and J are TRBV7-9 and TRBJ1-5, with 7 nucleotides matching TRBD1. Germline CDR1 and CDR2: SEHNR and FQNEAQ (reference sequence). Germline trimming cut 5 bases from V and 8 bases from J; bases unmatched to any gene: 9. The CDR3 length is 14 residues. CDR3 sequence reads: CASSPAGGFEPQHF. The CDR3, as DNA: TGTGCCAGCAGCCCCGCAGGGGGATTTGAGCCCCAGCATTTT.

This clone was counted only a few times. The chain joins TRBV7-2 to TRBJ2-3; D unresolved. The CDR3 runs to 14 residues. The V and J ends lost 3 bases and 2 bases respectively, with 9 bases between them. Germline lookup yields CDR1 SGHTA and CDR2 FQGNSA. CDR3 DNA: TGTGCCAGCAGCTTTAACAGTCCCACAGATACGCAGTATTTT. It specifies CASSFNSPTDTQYF.

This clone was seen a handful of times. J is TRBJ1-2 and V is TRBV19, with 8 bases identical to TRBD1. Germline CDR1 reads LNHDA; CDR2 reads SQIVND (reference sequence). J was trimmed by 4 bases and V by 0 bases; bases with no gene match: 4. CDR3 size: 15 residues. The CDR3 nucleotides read TGTGCCAGTAGTATAGACAGGGGGCTAATCTATGGCTACACCTTC. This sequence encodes CASSIDRGLIYGYTF.

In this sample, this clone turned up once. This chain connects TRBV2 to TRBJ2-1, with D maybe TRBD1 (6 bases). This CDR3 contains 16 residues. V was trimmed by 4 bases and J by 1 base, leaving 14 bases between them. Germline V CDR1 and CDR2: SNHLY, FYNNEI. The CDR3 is CASSGGRQQSYNEQFF. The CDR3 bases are TGTGCCAGCAGTGGGGGGCGACAGCAATCCTACAATGAGCAGTTCTTC. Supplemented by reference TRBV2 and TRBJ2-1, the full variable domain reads EPEVTQTPSHQVTQMGQEVILRCVPISNHLYFYWYRQILGQKVEFLVSFYNNEISEKSEIFDDQFSVERPDGSNFTLKIRSTKLEDSAMYFCASSGGRQQSYNEQFFGPGTRLTVL.

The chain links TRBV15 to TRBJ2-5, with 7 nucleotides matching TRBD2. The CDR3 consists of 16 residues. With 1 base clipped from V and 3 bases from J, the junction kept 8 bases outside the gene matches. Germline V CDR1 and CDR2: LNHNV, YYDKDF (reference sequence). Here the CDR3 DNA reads TGTGCCACCAGCAGAGGACTAGCAATCCCGGAAGAGACCCAGTACTTC. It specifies CATSRGLAIPEETQYF.

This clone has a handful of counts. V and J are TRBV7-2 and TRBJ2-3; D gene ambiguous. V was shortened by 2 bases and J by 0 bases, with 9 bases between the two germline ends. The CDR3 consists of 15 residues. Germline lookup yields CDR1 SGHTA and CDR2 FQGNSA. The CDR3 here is CASSLYGLSTDTQYF. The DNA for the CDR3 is TGTGCCAGCAGCTTATATGGCCTTAGCACAGATACGCAGTATTTT.

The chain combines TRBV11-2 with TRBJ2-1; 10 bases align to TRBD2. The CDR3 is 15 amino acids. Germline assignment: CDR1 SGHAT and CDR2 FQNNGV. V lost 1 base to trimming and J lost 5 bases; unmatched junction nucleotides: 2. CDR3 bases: TGTGCCAGCAGCTTAGCACTAGCGGGGAACAATGAGCAGTTCTTC. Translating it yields CASSLALAGNNEQFF.

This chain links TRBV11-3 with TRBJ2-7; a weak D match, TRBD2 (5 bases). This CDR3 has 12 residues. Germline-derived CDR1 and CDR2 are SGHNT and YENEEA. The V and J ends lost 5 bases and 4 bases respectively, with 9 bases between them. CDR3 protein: CASSPRRYEQYF. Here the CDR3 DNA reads TGTGCCAGCAGCCCCCGGAGGTACGAGCAGTACTTC.

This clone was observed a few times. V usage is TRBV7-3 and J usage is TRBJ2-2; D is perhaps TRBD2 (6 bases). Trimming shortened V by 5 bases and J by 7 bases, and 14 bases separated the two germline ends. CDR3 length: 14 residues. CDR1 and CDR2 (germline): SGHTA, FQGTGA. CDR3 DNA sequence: TGTGCCAGCAGCGTCGCGGGGAGTGGCGGGGAGCTGTTTTTT. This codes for CASSVAGSGGELFF.

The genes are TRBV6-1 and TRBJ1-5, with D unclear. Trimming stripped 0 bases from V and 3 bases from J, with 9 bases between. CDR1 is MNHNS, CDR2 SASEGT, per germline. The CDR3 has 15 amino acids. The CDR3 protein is CASSEAQLLNQPQHF. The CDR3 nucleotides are TGTGCCAGCAGTGAAGCGCAACTGCTCAATCAGCCCCAGCATTTT.

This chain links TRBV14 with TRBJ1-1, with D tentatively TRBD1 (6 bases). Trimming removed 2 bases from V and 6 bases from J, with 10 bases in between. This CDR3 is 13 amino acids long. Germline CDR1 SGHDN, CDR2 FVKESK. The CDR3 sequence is CASSQTRQAEAFF. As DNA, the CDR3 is TGTGCCAGCAGCCAAACCAGACAGGCTGAAGCTTTCTTT.